A selection of T cell receptor beta chains follows, all from one sample in a study of control samples from healthy donors and cancer patients. Method: immunoSEQ multiplex PCR; TCRdb's copy keeps in-frame clones and lacks some. The sample has under 150,000 clones; 92% are singletons. The sample taken for sequencing was blood. The receptors come from a young man in good health. Each CDR3 is given with its conserved first and last residue. Each record gives: J gene, V gene, D gene, clone size, CDR3 protein, CDR3 DNA. A D gene is named only where the DNA matches it firmly. The size entry is marked missing in some rows and otherwise reads once, few, many or a size class.

J gene: TRBJ2-1; V gene: TRBV27; D gene: .; clone size: .; CDR3 protein: CASIAQARSYNEQFF; CDR3 DNA: TGTGCCAGCATCGCACAGGCACGCTCCTACAATGAGCAGTTCTTC
J gene: TRBJ1-1; V gene: TRBV4-1; D gene: .; clone size: .; CDR3 protein: CASSPVRTMNTEAFF; CDR3 DNA: TGCGCCAGCAGCCCAGTGAGGACTATGAACACTGAAGCTTTCTTT
J gene: TRBJ1-5; V gene: TRBV2; D gene: .; clone size: .; CDR3 protein: CASSRGGGQNSNQPQHF; CDR3 DNA: TGTGCCAGCAGCCGAGGAGGGGGACAAAATAGCAATCAGCCCCAGCATTTT
J gene: TRBJ2-1; V gene: TRBV30; D gene: .; clone size: .; CDR3 protein: CAWSVLSSYNEQFF; CDR3 DNA: TGTGCCTGGAGTGTACTCAGCTCCTACAATGAGCAGTTCTTC
J gene: TRBJ1-5; V gene: TRBV19; D gene: TRBD1; clone size: few; CDR3 protein: CASSMMTGANQPQHF; CDR3 DNA: TGTGCCAGTAGTATGATGACAGGGGCAAATCAGCCCCAGCATTTT
J gene: TRBJ2-5; V gene: TRBV5-6; D gene: .; clone size: .; CDR3 protein: CASSLKLAGETQYF; CDR3 DNA: TGTGCCAGCAGCTTAAAACTAGCTGGAGAGACCCAGTACTTC
J gene: TRBJ1-2; V gene: TRBV7-8; D gene: TRBD1; clone size: .; CDR3 protein: CASSVARVQGRKGYTF; CDR3 DNA: TGTGCCAGCAGCGTAGCCAGGGTACAGGGGCGTAAGGGCTACACCTTC
J gene: TRBJ1-1; V gene: TRBV18; D gene: .; clone size: .; CDR3 protein: CASSTDRNTEAFF; CDR3 DNA: TGTGCCAGCTCTACGGACAGGAACACTGAAGCTTTCTTT
J gene: TRBJ2-1; V gene: TRBV19; D gene: .; clone size: .; CDR3 protein: CASSIASGSYNEQFF; CDR3 DNA: TGTGCCAGTAGTATCGCGAGCGGGTCCTACAATGAGCAGTTCTTC
J gene: TRBJ1-2; V gene: TRBV9; D gene: .; clone size: once; CDR3 protein: CASSVDPAGVMDGYTF; CDR3 DNA: TGTGCCAGCAGCGTAGACCCCGCAGGGGTGATGGATGGCTACACCTTC
J gene: TRBJ2-7; V gene: TRBV6-6; D gene: TRBD1; clone size: .; CDR3 protein: CASKYLQGAREQYF; CDR3 DNA: TGTGCCAGCAAGTACCTTCAGGGGGCGCGGGAGCAGTACTTC
J gene: TRBJ2-7; V gene: TRBV19; D gene: .; clone size: .; CDR3 protein: CASSQNGRNHLYEQYF; CDR3 DNA: TGTGCCAGTAGCCAGAATGGACGGAACCACCTCTACGAGCAGTACTTC
J gene: TRBJ1-6; V gene: TRBV4-1; D gene: TRBD1; clone size: .; CDR3 protein: CASSPRTGRDSPLHF; CDR3 DNA: TGCGCCAGCAGCCCGAGGACAGGGAGGGATTCACCCCTCCACTTT
J gene: TRBJ2-5; V gene: TRBV2; D gene: .; clone size: .; CDR3 protein: CATQSSRQTQYF; CDR3 DNA: TGTGCCACTCAATCATCCCGTCAGACCCAGTACTTC
J gene: TRBJ2-7; V gene: TRBV7-8; D gene: .; clone size: .; CDR3 protein: CASTLTSGTTSPYEQYF; CDR3 DNA: TGTGCCAGCACCCTTACATCCGGGACCACGTCCCCTTACGAGCAGTACTTC
J gene: TRBJ2-7; V gene: TRBV4-2; D gene: TRBD2; clone size: .; CDR3 protein: CASSQDYRGDPFYEQYF; CDR3 DNA: TGTGCCAGCAGCCAAGATTACCGGGGGGACCCCTTCTACGAGCAGTACTTC
J gene: TRBJ2-1; V gene: TRBV10-3; D gene: TRBD2; clone size: .; CDR3 protein: CAIRGLAGDEQFF; CDR3 DNA: TGTGCCATCAGAGGACTAGCGGGAGATGAGCAGTTCTTC
J gene: TRBJ2-7; V gene: TRBV11-3; D gene: TRBD1; clone size: .; CDR3 protein: CASSSTLGQARRYEQYF; CDR3 DNA: TGTGCCAGCAGCTCGACCTTGGGACAGGCCCGGCGCTACGAGCAGTACTTC
J gene: TRBJ2-3; V gene: TRBV27; D gene: TRBD2; clone size: .; CDR3 protein: CASSFQLAGGVNTQYF; CDR3 DNA: TGTGCCAGCAGTTTTCAACTAGCGGGAGGGGTAAATACGCAGTATTTT
J gene: TRBJ1-4; V gene: TRBV11-2; D gene: .; clone size: once; CDR3 protein: CASSHNPDSRKLFF; CDR3 DNA: TGTGCCAGCAGCCATAACCCAGACAGTAGGAAACTGTTTTTT
J gene: TRBJ1-2; V gene: TRBV7-2; D gene: .; clone size: once; CDR3 protein: CASSPDQYLYGYTF; CDR3 DNA: TGTGCCAGCAGCCCGGACCAGTACCTCTATGGCTACACCTTC
J gene: TRBJ2-7; V gene: TRBV20-1; D gene: .; clone size: .; CDR3 protein: CSASRYRVWYEQYF; CDR3 DNA: TGCAGTGCTAGTCGTTACAGGGTTTGGTACGAGCAGTACTTC
J gene: TRBJ2-6; V gene: TRBV28; D gene: .; clone size: .; CDR3 protein: CASGREPGANVLTF; CDR3 DNA: TGTGCCAGCGGCCGGGAGCCTGGGGCCAACGTCCTGACTTTC
J gene: TRBJ2-7; V gene: TRBV19; D gene: .; clone size: .; CDR3 protein: CASSLRMLREQYF; CDR3 DNA: TGTGCCAGTAGCCTGAGGATGTTGCGCGAGCAGTACTTC
J gene: TRBJ1-5; V gene: TRBV28; D gene: .; clone size: .; CDR3 protein: CASSLGGAPSNQPQHF; CDR3 DNA: TGTGCCAGCAGTTTGGGGGGGGCTCCTAGCAATCAGCCCCAGCATTTT
J gene: TRBJ2-2; V gene: TRBV28; D gene: .; clone size: .; CDR3 protein: CASSLRTPGTGELFF; CDR3 DNA: TGTGCCAGCAGTTTAAGGACCCCTGGGACCGGGGAGCTGTTTTTT
J gene: TRBJ2-1; V gene: TRBV6-4; D gene: TRBD2; clone size: .; CDR3 protein: CASSSTSGSYNEQFF; CDR3 DNA: TGTGCCAGCAGTTCGACTAGCGGATCCTACAATGAGCAGTTCTTC
J gene: TRBJ1-2; V gene: TRBV28; D gene: .; clone size: .; CDR3 protein: CASSPLSPRQSNYGYTF; CDR3 DNA: TGTGCCAGCAGCCCCCTATCCCCCCGACAGTCTAACTATGGCTACACCTTC
J gene: TRBJ2-7; V gene: TRBV6-5; D gene: TRBD1; clone size: .; CDR3 protein: CASSLTGTGGREQYF; CDR3 DNA: TGTGCCAGCAGCCTAACCGGGACAGGGGGCAGGGAGCAGTACTTC
J gene: TRBJ1-2; V gene: TRBV4-3; D gene: .; clone size: .; CDR3 protein: CASSQDPDRLYGYTF; CDR3 DNA: TGCGCCAGCAGCCAAGACCCCGACAGGCTTTATGGCTACACCTTC
J gene: TRBJ2-1; V gene: TRBV11-2; D gene: TRBD1; clone size: .; CDR3 protein: CASSTPQGLKSNNEQFF; CDR3 DNA: TGTGCCAGCAGCACACCACAGGGGCTGAAATCCAACAATGAGCAGTTCTTC
J gene: TRBJ1-2; V gene: TRBV7-9; D gene: .; clone size: .; CDR3 protein: CASSFGQLVRGYTF; CDR3 DNA: TGTGCCAGCAGCTTCGGACAGCTGGTTCGCGGCTACACCTTC
J gene: TRBJ2-1; V gene: TRBV7-9; D gene: TRBD1; clone size: .; CDR3 protein: CASSLGGQGANEQFF; CDR3 DNA: TGTGCCAGCAGCTTAGGGGGACAGGGGGCGAATGAGCAGTTCTTC
J gene: TRBJ1-2; V gene: TRBV11-2; D gene: .; clone size: .; CDR3 protein: CASSLDVGPNYGYTF; CDR3 DNA: TGTGCCAGCAGCTTAGATGTGGGCCCTAACTATGGCTACACCTTC
J gene: TRBJ2-3; V gene: TRBV11-3; D gene: TRBD2; clone size: .; CDR3 protein: CASSPGTTNPDTQYF; CDR3 DNA: TGTGCCAGCAGCCCCGGGACTACCAACCCAGATACGCAGTATTTT
J gene: TRBJ1-1; V gene: TRBV30; D gene: .; clone size: .; CDR3 protein: CAWSGGGTEAFF; CDR3 DNA: TGTGCCTGGAGTGGTGGGGGCACTGAAGCTTTCTTT
J gene: TRBJ2-1; V gene: TRBV10-1; D gene: TRBD1; clone size: .; CDR3 protein: CASSPGTGDYNEQFF; CDR3 DNA: TGCGCCAGCAGTCCCGGGACAGGTGACTACAATGAGCAGTTCTTC
J gene: TRBJ1-4; V gene: TRBV4-1; D gene: .; clone size: .; CDR3 protein: CASSQTGPVNEKLFF; CDR3 DNA: TGCGCCAGCAGCCAGACGGGTCCTGTTAATGAAAAACTGTTTTTT
J gene: TRBJ2-3; V gene: TRBV11-2; D gene: .; clone size: .; CDR3 protein: CASSRQGTDTQYF; CDR3 DNA: TGTGCCAGCAGCCGACAGGGCACAGATACGCAGTATTTT
J gene: TRBJ1-1; V gene: TRBV6-4; D gene: .; clone size: .; CDR3 protein: CASSPGHGATEAFF; CDR3 DNA: TGTGCCAGCAGTCCGGGACATGGGGCCACTGAAGCTTTCTTT
J gene: TRBJ2-5; V gene: TRBV20-1; D gene: .; clone size: .; CDR3 protein: CSASTPLKGKQETQYF; CDR3 DNA: TGCAGTGCTAGTACCCCCTTGAAAGGCAAGCAAGAGACCCAGTACTTC
J gene: TRBJ2-5; V gene: TRBV27; D gene: .; clone size: .; CDR3 protein: CASSLTGEETQYF; CDR3 DNA: TGTGCCAGCAGTTTGACGGGGGAGGAGACCCAGTACTTC
J gene: TRBJ1-2; V gene: TRBV25-1; D gene: .; clone size: .; CDR3 protein: CASSESGIRGYTF; CDR3 DNA: TGTGCCAGCAGTGAATCAGGGATCCGTGGCTACACCTTC
J gene: TRBJ2-1; V gene: TRBV28; D gene: .; clone size: .; CDR3 protein: CASSATPRVTNEQFF; CDR3 DNA: TGTGCCAGCAGTGCGACGCCTCGGGTTACGAATGAGCAGTTCTTC
J gene: TRBJ2-1; V gene: TRBV7-2; D gene: .; clone size: .; CDR3 protein: CASRAVTTSYNEQFF; CDR3 DNA: TGTGCCAGCAGGGCCGTGACAACATCCTACAATGAGCAGTTCTTC
J gene: TRBJ2-7; V gene: TRBV29-1; D gene: .; clone size: .; CDR3 protein: CSVGQEYEQYF; CDR3 DNA: TGCAGCGTTGGACAGGAGTACGAGCAGTACTTC
J gene: TRBJ1-1; V gene: TRBV12-3/TRBV12-4; D gene: .; clone size: .; CDR3 protein: CASSLKGNTEAFF; CDR3 DNA: TGTGCCAGCAGTTTAAAGGGGAACACTGAAGCTTTCTTT
J gene: TRBJ1-1; V gene: TRBV6-5; D gene: .; clone size: .; CDR3 protein: CASRPDRLNTEAFF; CDR3 DNA: TGTGCCAGCAGGCCCGACAGGTTGAACACTGAAGCTTTCTTT
J gene: TRBJ1-1; V gene: TRBV9; D gene: TRBD1; clone size: .; CDR3 protein: CASSGSRDRGPHTEAFF; CDR3 DNA: TGTGCCAGCAGCGGCTCACGGGACAGGGGGCCACACACTGAAGCTTTCTTT
J gene: TRBJ2-1; V gene: TRBV5-1; D gene: TRBD2; clone size: .; CDR3 protein: CASTLAGVNNEQFF; CDR3 DNA: TGCGCCAGCACACTAGCGGGAGTTAACAATGAGCAGTTCTTC
J gene: TRBJ1-2; V gene: TRBV28; D gene: .; clone size: .; CDR3 protein: CASIPDRAMSYTF; CDR3 DNA: TGTGCCAGCATCCCGGACCGGGCTATGAGCTACACCTTC
J gene: TRBJ1-4; V gene: TRBV2; D gene: .; clone size: .; CDR3 protein: CASRSGATNEKLFF; CDR3 DNA: TGTGCCAGCCGTTCAGGGGCAACTAATGAAAAACTGTTTTTT